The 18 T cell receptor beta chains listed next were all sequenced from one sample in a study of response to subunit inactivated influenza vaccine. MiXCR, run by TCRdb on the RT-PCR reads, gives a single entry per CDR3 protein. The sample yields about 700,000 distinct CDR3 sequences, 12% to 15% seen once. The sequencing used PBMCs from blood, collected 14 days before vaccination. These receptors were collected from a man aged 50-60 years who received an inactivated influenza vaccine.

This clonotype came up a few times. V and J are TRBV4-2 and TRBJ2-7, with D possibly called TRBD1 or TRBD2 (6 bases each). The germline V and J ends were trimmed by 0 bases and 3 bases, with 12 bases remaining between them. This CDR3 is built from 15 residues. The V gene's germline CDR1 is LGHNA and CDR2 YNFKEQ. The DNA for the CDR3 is TGTGCCAGCAGCCAAGATTCGGGGGCAATCTACGAGCAGTACTTC. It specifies CASSQDSGAIYEQYF.

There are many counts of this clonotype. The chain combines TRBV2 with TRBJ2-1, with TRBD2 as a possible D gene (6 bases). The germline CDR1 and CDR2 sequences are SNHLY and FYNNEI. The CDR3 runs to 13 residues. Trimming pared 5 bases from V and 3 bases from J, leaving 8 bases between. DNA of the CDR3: TGTGCCAGCAGTACCGGGGGCTACAATGAGCAGTTCTTC. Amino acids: CASSTGGYNEQFF.

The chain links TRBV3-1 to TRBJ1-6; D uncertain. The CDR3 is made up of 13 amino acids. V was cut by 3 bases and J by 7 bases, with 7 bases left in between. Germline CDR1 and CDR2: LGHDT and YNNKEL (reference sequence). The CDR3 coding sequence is TGTGCCAGCAGCCAGGCAGACAATTCACCCCTCCACTTT. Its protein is CASSQADNSPLHF.

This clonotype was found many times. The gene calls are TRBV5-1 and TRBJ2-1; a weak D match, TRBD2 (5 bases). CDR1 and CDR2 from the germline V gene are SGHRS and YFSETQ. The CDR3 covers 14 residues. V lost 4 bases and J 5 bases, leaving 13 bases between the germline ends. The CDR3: CASSGVLADNEQFF. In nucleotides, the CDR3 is TGCGCCAGCAGCGGTGTTCTAGCCGACAATGAGCAGTTCTTC.

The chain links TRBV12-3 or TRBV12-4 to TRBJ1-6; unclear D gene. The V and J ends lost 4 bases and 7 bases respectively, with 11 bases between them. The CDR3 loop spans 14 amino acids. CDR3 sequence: CASSSGFRNSPLHF. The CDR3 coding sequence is TGTGCCAGCAGTTCGGGTTTCAGAAATTCACCCCTCCACTTT.

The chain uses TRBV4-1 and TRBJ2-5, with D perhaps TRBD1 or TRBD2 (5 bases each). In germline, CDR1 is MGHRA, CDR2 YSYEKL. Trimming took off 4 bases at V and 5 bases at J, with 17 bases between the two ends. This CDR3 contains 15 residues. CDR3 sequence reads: CASSPGIWGSETQYF. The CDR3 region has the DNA TGCGCCAGCAGCCCAGGCATTTGGGGGAGTGAGACCCAGTACTTC.

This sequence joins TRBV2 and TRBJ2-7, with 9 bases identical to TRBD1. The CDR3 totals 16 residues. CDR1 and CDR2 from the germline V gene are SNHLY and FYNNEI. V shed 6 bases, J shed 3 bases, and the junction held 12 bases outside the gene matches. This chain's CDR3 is CASRALSGQGNYEQYF. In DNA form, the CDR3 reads TGTGCCAGCAGAGCCCTTTCTGGACAGGGGAACTACGAGCAGTACTTC.

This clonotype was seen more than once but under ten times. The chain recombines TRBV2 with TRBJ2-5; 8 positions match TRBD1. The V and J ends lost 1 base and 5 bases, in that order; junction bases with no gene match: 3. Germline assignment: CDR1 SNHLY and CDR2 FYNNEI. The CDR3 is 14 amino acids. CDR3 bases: TGTGCCAGCAGTGAAGTCAGGGGGCTTGAGACCCAGTACTTC. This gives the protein CASSEVRGLETQYF.

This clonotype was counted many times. CDR3 sequence: CASSYSGTQYYEQYF. CDR3 in DNA: TGTGCCAGCAGTTACTCGGGGACTCAGTACTACGAGCAGTACTTC. This sequence joins TRBV6-2 or TRBV6-3 and TRBJ2-7, with D maybe TRBD2 (6 bases). Germline-derived CDR1 and CDR2 are MNHEY and SVGEGT. The V gene lost 0 bases and the J gene lost 3 bases, with 12 bases spanning the gap. There are 15 residues in the CDR3.

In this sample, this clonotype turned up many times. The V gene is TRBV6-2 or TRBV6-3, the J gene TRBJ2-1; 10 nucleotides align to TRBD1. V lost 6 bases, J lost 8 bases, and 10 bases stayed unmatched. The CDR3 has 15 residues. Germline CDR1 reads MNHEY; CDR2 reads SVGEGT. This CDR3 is CASSLTGGAFHEQFF. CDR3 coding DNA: TGTGCCAGCAGCCTGACAGGGGGCGCTTTCCATGAGCAGTTCTTC.

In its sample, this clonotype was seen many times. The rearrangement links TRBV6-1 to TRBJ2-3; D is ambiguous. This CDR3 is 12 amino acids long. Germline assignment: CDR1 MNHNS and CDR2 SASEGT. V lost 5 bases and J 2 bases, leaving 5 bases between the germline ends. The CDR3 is CASSKNTDTQYF. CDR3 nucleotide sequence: TGTGCCAGCAGTAAGAACACAGATACGCAGTATTTT.

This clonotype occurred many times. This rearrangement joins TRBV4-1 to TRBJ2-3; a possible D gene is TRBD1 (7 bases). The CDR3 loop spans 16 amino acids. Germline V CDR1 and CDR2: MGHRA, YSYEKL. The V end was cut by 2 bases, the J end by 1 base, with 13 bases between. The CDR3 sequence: CASSQLQGTRTDTQYF. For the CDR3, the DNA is TGCGCCAGCAGCCAACTACAGGGGACTCGCACAGATACGCAGTATTTT.

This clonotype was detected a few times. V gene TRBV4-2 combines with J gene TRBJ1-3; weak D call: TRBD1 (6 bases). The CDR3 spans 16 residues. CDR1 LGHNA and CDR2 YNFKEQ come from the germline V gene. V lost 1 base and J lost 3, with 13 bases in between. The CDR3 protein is CASSQVRGGGGNTIYF. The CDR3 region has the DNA TGTGCCAGCAGCCAAGTGAGGGGGGGAGGTGGAAACACCATATATTTT.

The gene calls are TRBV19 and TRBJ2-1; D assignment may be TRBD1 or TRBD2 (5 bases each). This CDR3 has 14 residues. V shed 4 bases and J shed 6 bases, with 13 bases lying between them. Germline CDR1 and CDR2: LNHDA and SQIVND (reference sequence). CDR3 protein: CASSTGPASNEQFF. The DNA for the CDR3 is TGTGCCAGTAGTACGGGACCGGCCAGCAATGAGCAGTTCTTC.

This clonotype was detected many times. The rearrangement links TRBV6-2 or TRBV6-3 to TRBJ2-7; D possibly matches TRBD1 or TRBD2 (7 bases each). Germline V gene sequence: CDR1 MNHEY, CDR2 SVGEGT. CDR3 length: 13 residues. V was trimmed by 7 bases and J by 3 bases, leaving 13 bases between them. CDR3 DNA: TGTGCCAGCAAGACAGGGAGGGACTACGAGCAGTACTTC. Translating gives CASKTGRDYEQYF.

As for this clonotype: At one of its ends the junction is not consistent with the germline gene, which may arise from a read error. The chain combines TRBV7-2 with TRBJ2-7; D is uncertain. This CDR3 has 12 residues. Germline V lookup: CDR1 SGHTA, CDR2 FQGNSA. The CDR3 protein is CASSLRIGEPYF. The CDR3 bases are TGTGCCAGCAGCCTACGCATTGGCGAGCCGTACTTC.

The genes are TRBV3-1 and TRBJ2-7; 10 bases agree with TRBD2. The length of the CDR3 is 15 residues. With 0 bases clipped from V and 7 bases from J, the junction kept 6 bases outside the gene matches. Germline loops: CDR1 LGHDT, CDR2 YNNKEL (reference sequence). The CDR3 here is CASSQDGGSGGEQYF. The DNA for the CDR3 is TGTGCCAGCAGCCAAGATGGTGGTAGCGGGGGGGAGCAGTACTTC.

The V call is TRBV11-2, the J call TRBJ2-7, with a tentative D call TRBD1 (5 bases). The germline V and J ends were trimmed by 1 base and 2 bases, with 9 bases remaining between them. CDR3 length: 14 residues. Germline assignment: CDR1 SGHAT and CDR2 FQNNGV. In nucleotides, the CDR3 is TGTGCCAGCAGCTTAGCGCGACAGACCTACGAGCAGTACTTC. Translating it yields CASSLARQTYEQYF.